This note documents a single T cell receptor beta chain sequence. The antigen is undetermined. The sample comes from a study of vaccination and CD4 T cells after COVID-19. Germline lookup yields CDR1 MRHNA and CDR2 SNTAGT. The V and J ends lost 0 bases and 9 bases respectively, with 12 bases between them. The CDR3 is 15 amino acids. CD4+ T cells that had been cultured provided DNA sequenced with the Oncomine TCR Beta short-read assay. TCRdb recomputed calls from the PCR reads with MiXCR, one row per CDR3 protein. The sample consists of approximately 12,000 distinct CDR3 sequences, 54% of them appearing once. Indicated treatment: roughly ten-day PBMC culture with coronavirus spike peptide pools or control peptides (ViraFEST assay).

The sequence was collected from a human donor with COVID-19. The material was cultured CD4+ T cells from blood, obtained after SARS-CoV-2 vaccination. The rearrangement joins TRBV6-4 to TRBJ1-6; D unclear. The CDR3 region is CASSDSTLGSSPLHF. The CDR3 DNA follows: TGTGCCAGCAGTGACTCTACCCTGGGTAGTTCACCCCTCCACTTT.